This record looks at one T cell receptor (beta chain) sequence and its context. This clone occurred once. Its antigen is unknown. Per-base quality was not reported, and no clone a single base away is much larger than it. Trimming removed 2 bases from V and 5 bases from J; the gene matches leave 6 bases unexplained. Including the terminal cysteine and phenylalanine, the CDR3 comprises 15 residues. Of the read, only the CDR3 DNA is kept; its 45 bases are in frame from base 1. CDR1 and CDR2, per the germline V gene, are SGHRS and YFSETQ. Each collaborating institution followed its own protocols to collect whole blood in K2EDTA tubes. For TCRbeta analysis, collaborators shipped samples as frozen whole blood, isolated PBMCs, or DNA extracted from either of those sample types. The sample belongs to a study of blood T cell repertoires in COVID-19 (dated by TCRdb to about 2020). Study-wide context: Samples from collaborators originated in the United States, Italy and Spain and spanned both the acute and convalescent phases of COVID-19. Subjects who had been exposed to COVID-19, were actively infected with it, or had recovered from it provided the deeply sampled blood TCRbeta repertoires that made up the dataset. The sample metadata nearly always contained a de-identified subject ID, COVID-19 status, age in years and sex. The samples were drawn from the first 160 participants of the ongoing ImmuneRACE study and from 950 to 1,500 subjects provided by 6 global collaborators. Where HLA class I and class II types were available, the types were taken from metadata supplied by the sample provider, not from assay-based typing. The material from the prospective study consisted of cDNA or gDNA derived from T cells, B-cell-depleted T cells, or PBMCs. A freely available public database, intended as a resource for researchers studying the immune response to SARS-CoV-2, is where the repertoires were released. Study-wide findings and limitations: The amount of clinical and demographic metadata varied by source and participant and was provided uncurated.

TCRbeta CDR3 regions were amplified from genomic DNA using the immunoSEQ Assay, a bias-controlled multiplex PCR. The authors processed their data as follows. Nucleated cell counts per sample were estimated from amplification of reference gene primers within the assay. To quantify the absolute abundance of each unique TCRbeta CDR3 rearrangement, sequence reads were collapsed and filtered. Productive Simpson clonality was computed per sample as the square root of Simpson's diversity index over productive rearrangements. Imported from immuneACCESS, the table was reduced by TCRdb to in-frame sequences with V and J called. These copies leave out some clones; in studies compared against another copy, an unresolved V gene accounts for under half, and the cause of the remainder is not known. Clone size and the V and J calls come from that table; the DNA yielded D and trimming. The sample yields approximately 120,000 clones; 79% were counted once. The leading ten clones occupy 30% to 45% of the sample.

The sequencing sample was made of peripheral blood. The sequence links TRBV5-1 to TRBJ2-1, with 8 bases aligning to TRBD2. The TCR sequence derives from a man between 35 and 55 years old with active or convalescent COVID-19. The CDR3 protein: CASSLSGRADNEQFF. The sequenced DNA is TGCGCCAGCAGCTTAAGCGGGAGAGCCGACAATGAGCAGTTCTTC. Supplemented by the reference TRBV5-1 and TRBJ2-1 proteins around the CDR3, the complete variable domain is KAGVTQTPRYLIKTRGQQVTLSCSPISGHRSVSWYQQTPGQGLQFLFEYFSETQRNKGNFPGRFSGRQFSNSRSEMNVSTLELGDSALYLCASSLSGRADNEQFFGPGTRLTVL.